Below, 28 T cell receptor beta chains from the same sample are listed, as sequenced in a study of T cell responses to AZD1222 COVID-19 vaccine. Measured with immunoSEQ multiplex PCR; TCRdb has only the in-frame clones, and not every one. The sample includes tens of thousands of clones, about three quarters of them seen just once. Sequenced here: peripheral blood, sampled on day 0 of AZD1222 vaccination. The receptor source for this set is an adult in good health.

The chain recombines TRBV4-2 with TRBJ2-2, with 7 bases lining up with TRBD2. CDR3 length equals 18 residues. Germline-derived CDR1 and CDR2 are LGHNA and YNFKEQ. The junction had 12 bases not matched to a gene; V was cut back by 1 base and J by 4 bases. The DNA of the CDR3 is TGTGCCAGCAGCCAAGCGTGGTGGGGGGAGGGTAGCACCGGGGAGCTGTTTTTT. It specifies CASSQAWWGEGSTGELFF.

The CDR3 nucleotides are TGTGCCAGCAGCCAAGAAAGGGTCCGGCAGTATTTT. It codes for CASSQERVRQYF. V usage is TRBV3-1 (or the pseudogene TRBV3-2) and J usage is TRBJ2-3, with D hard to call. The V gene lost 0 bases and the J gene lost 11 bases, with 9 bases spanning the gap. The germline CDR1 and CDR2 sequences are LGHDT and YNNKEL (reference sequence). The CDR3 extends over 12 amino acids.

The chain uses TRBV19 and TRBJ1-1; D gene uncertain. The CDR3 has 15 residues. Deletions cut 6 bases from V and 3 bases from J, with 17 bases between. Germline V gene lookup returns CDR1 LNHDA and CDR2 SQIVND (reference sequence). The CDR3 region has the DNA TGTGCCAGTAGAATCGGTGTGGCCATGGACACTGAAGCTTTCTTT. The encoded protein is CASRIGVAMDTEAFF.

The chain carries TRBV5-1 and TRBJ1-1; the D is unclear. Germline V gene sequence: CDR1 SGHRS, CDR2 YFSETQ. Trimming took 1 base from V and 1 from J, leaving 8 bases between them. CDR3 size: 14 residues. Here the CDR3 DNA reads TGCGCCAGCAGCTTGACTTTAGGGAACACTGAAGCTTTCTTT. Translation gives CASSLTLGNTEAFF. The variable domain in full, with the rest retrieved from reference TRBV5-1 and TRBJ1-1, is KAGVTQTPRYLIKTRGQQVTLSCSPISGHRSVSWYQQTPGQGLQFLFEYFSETQRNKGNFPGRFSGRQFSNSRSEMNVSTLELGDSALYLCASSLTLGNTEAFFGQGTRLTVV.

This clone occurred once. This chain connects TRBV24-1 to TRBJ2-1, with D perhaps TRBD1 (6 bases). The germline V gene encodes CDR1 KGHDR and CDR2 SFDVKD. The CDR3 consists of 14 residues. V lost 0 bases, J lost 9 bases, and 11 bases lay in between. In DNA form, the CDR3 reads TGTGCCACCAGTGATTTGGTGGGGGCGGGTGAGCAGTTCTTC. Its protein is CATSDLVGAGEQFF.

This clone was picked up a small number of times. The chain couples TRBV28 to TRBJ1-2, with a weak D call TRBD1 (6 bases). This CDR3 contains 15 residues. Germline CDR1 is MDHEN and CDR2 is SYDVKM. Trimming removed 4 bases at V and 0 bases at J, with 12 bases between. The CDR3 sequence is CASSSPGATNYGYTF. DNA for the CDR3: TGTGCCAGCAGTTCCCCGGGGGCGACTAACTATGGCTACACCTTC.

This chain connects TRBV11-3 to TRBJ2-3; 7 nucleotides line up with TRBD2. Trimming at V came to 5 bases and at J to 1 base, leaving 6 bases not matched to a gene. In germline, CDR1 is SGHNT, CDR2 YENEEA. This CDR3 contains 15 residues. CDR3 residues: CASSPPSGGTDTQYF. In DNA form, the CDR3 reads TGTGCCAGCAGCCCCCCCAGCGGGGGCACAGATACGCAGTATTTT.

This chain joins TRBV7-8 and TRBJ1-4; D unresolved. Trimming pared 5 bases from V and 7 bases from J, leaving 11 bases between. The CDR3 is made up of 13 amino acids. Germline V gene lookup returns CDR1 SGHVS and CDR2 FQNEAQ. The CDR3 loop reads CASSRPSGEKLFF. DNA for the CDR3: TGTGCCAGCAGCAGACCTTCGGGTGAAAAACTGTTTTTT.

With respect to this clone: An end of the junction does not agree with germline; a read error may underlie this. This chain connects TRBV7-7 to TRBJ2-1; 12 nucleotides align to TRBD2. This CDR3 is 15 amino acids long. Germline loops: CDR1 SSHAT, CDR2 FNYEAQ (reference sequence). For the CDR3, the DNA is TGTGCTAGCAGCTTACGACTAGCGGGGGACAATGAGCAGTTCTTC. Translating gives CASSLRLAGDNEQFF.

This rearrangement joins TRBV7-8 to TRBJ1-2; 8 positions match TRBD1. Germline values: CDR1 SGHVS, CDR2 FQNEAQ. Trimming took 5 bases from V and 0 from J; bases not matched to a gene: 14. CDR3 size: 18 residues. In DNA form, the CDR3 reads TGTGCCAGCAGCACGAGATGGGGAGGACAGGGAGCTAACTATGGCTACACCTTC. Translated: CASSTRWGGQGANYGYTF.

This clone was seen a handful of times. V and J are TRBV5-1 and TRBJ2-1, with 10 bases aligning to TRBD1. The CDR3 sequence is 15 residues long. Looked up from germline, CDR1 is SGHRS and CDR2 is YFSETQ. The V and J ends lost 4 bases and 6 bases, in that order; junction bases with no gene match: 7. CDR3 region: CASSQLGQGSNEQFF. The CDR3 region has the DNA TGCGCCAGCAGCCAGTTGGGACAGGGGAGCAATGAGCAGTTCTTC.

This clone has only one observation. The gene calls are TRBV5-8 and TRBJ2-7; 9 nucleotides agree with TRBD2. Germline assignment: CDR1 SGHTS and CDR2 YDEGEE. V lost 1 base, J lost 2 bases, and 4 bases stayed unmatched. The CDR3 contains 15 residues. The CDR3: CASSLPGLATYEQYF. CDR3 coding DNA: TGTGCCAGCAGCTTGCCGGGACTAGCAACCTACGAGCAGTACTTC.

This clone was seen a handful of times. The chain couples TRBV4-3 to TRBJ2-1; TRBD1 agrees at 10 bases. Trimming at V came to 0 bases and at J to 8 bases, leaving 7 bases not matched to a gene. This CDR3 contains 16 residues. Germline V CDR1 and CDR2: LGHNA, YSLEER. This chain's CDR3 is CASSQEWKTGGYEQFF. The CDR3 bases are TGCGCCAGCAGCCAAGAGTGGAAGACAGGGGGCTATGAGCAGTTCTTC.

The chain couples TRBV6-8 to TRBJ1-4; 7 nucleotides align to TRBD1. The junction had 7 bases not matched to a gene; V was cut back by 10 bases and J by 2 bases. The germline V gene has CDR1 MNHGY and CDR2 SAAAGT. The CDR3 is 14 amino acids. The CDR3 nucleotides read TGTGCCACAAAAGGGGGCGCGACTAATGAAAAACTGTTTTTT. This gives the protein CATKGGATNEKLFF.

The chain uses TRBV4-1 and TRBJ2-7, with TRBD1 matching over 7 bases. The germline V gene has CDR1 MGHRA and CDR2 YSYEKL. V shed 2 bases, J shed 3 bases, and the junction held 4 bases outside the gene matches. This CDR3 spans 14 amino acids. Here the CDR3 DNA reads TGCGCCAGCAGCCAAATTACAGGGGACTACGAGCAGTACTTC. It yields the protein CASSQITGDYEQYF.

The V call is TRBV19, the J call TRBJ2-3, with a possible D match to TRBD1 (6 bases). Between the trimmed V and J ends, which lost 1 base and 4 bases, there was a span of 15 bases. CDR1 and CDR2 (germline): LNHDA, SQIVND (reference sequence). This CDR3 comprises 16 residues. The CDR3 DNA follows: TGTGCCAGTAGTATAGTAAGCGGCCCAGGGGCAGATACGCAGTATTTT. This translates into CASSIVSGPGADTQYF.

The chain is built from TRBV18 and TRBJ1-3; D not resolved. The germline gives CDR1 KGHSH, CDR2 LQKENI. The CDR3 extends over 14 amino acids. The V and J ends lost 8 bases and 0 bases respectively, with 11 bases between them. CDR3 sequence: CASRELISGNTIYF. For the CDR3, the DNA is TGTGCCAGCCGGGAGTTAATCTCTGGAAACACCATATATTTT.

J is TRBJ2-7 and V is TRBV11-2; D call uncertain. The V and J ends lost 1 base and 5 bases respectively, with 15 bases between them. The CDR3 loop spans 15 amino acids. Germline lookup yields CDR1 SGHAT and CDR2 FQNNGV. CDR3 nucleotide sequence: TGTGCCAGCAGCTTAGGTCTTCTGACTTACGACGAGCAGTACTTC. Translating gives CASSLGLLTYDEQYF.

This chain joins TRBV4-2 and TRBJ2-5; D gene unclear. Germline loops: CDR1 LGHNA, CDR2 YNFKEQ. Trimming shortened V by 0 bases and J by 2 bases, and 7 bases separated the two germline ends. CDR3 length: 14 amino acids. CDR3 bases: TGTGCCAGCAGCCAAGAGATCCGACAAGAGACCCAGTACTTC. Translating it yields CASSQEIRQETQYF.

This clone has just one count. At one boundary the junction diverges from the germline segment, which might be a read error. The gene calls are TRBV6-6 and TRBJ1-6; TRBD1 matches 8 bases. CDR1 and CDR2 (germline): MNHNY, SVGAGI (reference sequence). The length of the CDR3 is 18 residues. This chain's CDR3 is CASSPRTGKVSNNSPLHF. CDR3 nucleotide sequence: TGTGCCAGCAGTCCTAGGACAGGGAAAGTCTCCAATAATTCACCCCTCCACTTT.

This chain uses TRBV4-1 with TRBJ2-7; TRBD2 is a possible D gene (7 bases). From germline, CDR1 is MGHRA and CDR2 YSYEKL. This CDR3 spans 14 amino acids. The ends were cut back, 3 bases at V and 5 bases at J, with 14 bases in the middle. The CDR3 nucleotides read TGCGCCAGCAGCCATCAACCGGGGGGCAACGAGCAGTACTTC. It yields the protein CASSHQPGGNEQYF.

CDR3 region: CASSISRQDLYGYTF. In DNA form, the CDR3 reads TGTGCCAGCAGCATATCAAGGCAGGACCTCTATGGCTACACCTTC. The chain employs TRBV11-2 and TRBJ1-2; D remains ambiguous. The CDR3 extends over 15 amino acids. Germline V gene data show CDR1 as SGHAT and CDR2 as FQNNGV. The V and J ends lost 5 bases and 4 bases respectively, with 17 bases between them.

The V gene is TRBV5-1, the J gene TRBJ1-1; no clear D gene. Trimming pared 4 bases from V and 5 bases from J, leaving 21 bases between. The CDR3 is 16 amino acids. Germline-derived CDR1 and CDR2 are SGHRS and YFSETQ. The CDR3 protein is CASSPLIAEEATEAFF. In DNA form, the CDR3 reads TGCGCCAGCAGCCCCCTTATTGCCGAGGAGGCAACTGAAGCTTTCTTT.

The chain combines TRBV19 with TRBJ2-3; TRBD1 aligns across 10 bases. With V trimmed by 7 bases and J by 5 bases, 9 bases remained unmatched. Germline V CDR1 and CDR2: LNHDA, SQIVND (reference sequence). The CDR3 totals 15 residues. The CDR3 nucleotides are TGTGCCAGTACAACCGGGACAGGGGTGGTAGATACGCAGTATTTT. Encoded protein: CASTTGTGVVDTQYF. The entire variable domain, with the rest obtained from reference TRBV19 and TRBJ2-3, is as follows: DGGITQSPKYLFRKEGQNVTLSCEQNLNHDAMYWYRQDPGQGLRLIYYSQIVNDFQKGDIAEGYSVSREKKESFPLTVTSAQKNPTAFYLCASTTGTGVVDTQYFGPGTRLTVL.

V and J are TRBV11-3 and TRBJ2-7; the match to TRBD1 covers 7 bases. The J segment lost 3 bases and the V segment lost 5 bases, leaving 7 bases of the junction unmatched. The germline CDR1 and CDR2 sequences are SGHNT and YENEEA. The CDR3 has 14 amino acids. CDR3 sequence (DNA): TGTGCCAGCAGCACCGGGGACAGTCACTACGAGCAGTACTTC. The encoded protein is CASSTGDSHYEQYF.

The V call is TRBV7-9, the J call TRBJ1-1; D uncertain. This CDR3 is 14 amino acids long. Between the trimmed V and J ends, which lost 0 bases and 1 base, there was a span of 6 bases. Germline-derived CDR1 and CDR2 are SEHNR and FQNEAQ (reference sequence). The CDR3 sequence is CASSLAAANTEAFF. In DNA form, the CDR3 reads TGTGCCAGCAGCTTAGCCGCAGCGAACACTGAAGCTTTCTTT.

The chain joins TRBV30 to TRBJ1-1, with TRBD1 matching 12 bases. Germline values: CDR1 GTSNPN, CDR2 SVGIG (reference sequence). The CDR3 sequence is 15 residues long. V lost 3 bases to trimming and J lost 1 base; unmatched junction nucleotides: 3. The CDR3 DNA sequence: TGTGCCTGGAGGGGACAGGGGGCAGGGAACACTGAAGCTTTCTTT. This gives the protein CAWRGQGAGNTEAFF.

This clone was detected only a few times. The V call is TRBV27, the J call TRBJ2-1, with D possibly being TRBD1 (6 bases). The CDR3 consists of 15 residues. V gave up 4 bases and J gave up 3 bases, with 13 bases separating them. The germline gives CDR1 MNHEY, CDR2 SMNVEV (reference sequence). The CDR3 is CASSYAGAIYNEQFF. The CDR3 DNA reads as TGTGCCAGCAGTTATGCAGGGGCTATCTACAATGAGCAGTTCTTC.